Detailed here is one TCR beta chain. Its antigen is unknown. The data stem from a study of cytomegalovirus exposure and HLA in healthy donors. The wider study: In an earlier analysis, around 100 million unique TCR beta sequences were found from some 200 million T cells.

Germline values: CDR1 SNHLY, CDR2 FYNNEI. Trimming pared 6 bases from V and 0 bases from J, leaving 9 bases between. There are 14 residues in the CDR3. Primers for the PCR totalled 60 Vbeta and 13 Jbeta. The assay was immunoSEQ multiplex PCR, and TCRdb's table has in-frame clones only and misses some. The sample consists of roughly 280,000 clones, about 75% of them appearing once. General study results and limits: For TCR beta chains, V- and J-gene trimming was later linked to a missense DCLRE1C variant.

Healthy individuals who donated bone marrow served as the donors. The J gene is TRBJ2-1, the V gene TRBV2; the D gene is possibly TRBD2 (6 bases). This receptor was identified in a female donor in good health and CMV-seronegative. The specimen was PBMCs. The CDR3 DNA sequence: TGTGCCAGCAGGGGACTGAGCTCCTACAATGAGCAGTTCTTC. Translated: CASRGLSSYNEQFF.